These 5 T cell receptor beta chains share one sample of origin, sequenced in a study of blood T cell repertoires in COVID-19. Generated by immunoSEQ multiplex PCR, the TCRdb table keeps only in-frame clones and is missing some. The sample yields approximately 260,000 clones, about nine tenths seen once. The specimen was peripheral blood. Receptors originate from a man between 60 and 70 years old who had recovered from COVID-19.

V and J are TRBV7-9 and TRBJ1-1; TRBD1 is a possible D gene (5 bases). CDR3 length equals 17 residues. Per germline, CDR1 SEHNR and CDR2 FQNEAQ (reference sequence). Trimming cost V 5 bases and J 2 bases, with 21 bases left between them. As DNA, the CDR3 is TGTGCCAGCAGCCCCTCTGCTGGTCAGGGAACAAACACTGAAGCTTTCTTT. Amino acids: CASSPSAGQGTNTEAFF. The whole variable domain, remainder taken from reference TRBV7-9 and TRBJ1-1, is DTGVSQNPRHKITKRGQNVTFRCDPISEHNRLYWYRQTLGQGPEFLTYFQNEAQLEKSRLLSDRFSAERPKGSFSTLEIQRTEQGDSAMYLCASSPSAGQGTNTEAFFGQGTRLTVV.

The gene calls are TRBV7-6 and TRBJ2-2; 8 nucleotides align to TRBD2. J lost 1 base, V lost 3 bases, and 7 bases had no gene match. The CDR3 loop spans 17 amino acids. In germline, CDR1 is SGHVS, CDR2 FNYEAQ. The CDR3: CASSFWSGGRNTGELFF. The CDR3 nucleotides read TGTGCCAGCAGCTTCTGGTCGGGGGGGAGGAACACCGGGGAGCTGTTTTTT.

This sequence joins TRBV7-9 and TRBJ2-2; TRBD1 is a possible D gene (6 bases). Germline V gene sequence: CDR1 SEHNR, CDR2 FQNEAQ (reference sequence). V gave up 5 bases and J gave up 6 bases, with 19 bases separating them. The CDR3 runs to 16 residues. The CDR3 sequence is CASSPPTGPGPGELFF. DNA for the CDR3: TGTGCCAGCAGCCCCCCCACAGGGCCTGGACCCGGGGAGCTGTTTTTT.

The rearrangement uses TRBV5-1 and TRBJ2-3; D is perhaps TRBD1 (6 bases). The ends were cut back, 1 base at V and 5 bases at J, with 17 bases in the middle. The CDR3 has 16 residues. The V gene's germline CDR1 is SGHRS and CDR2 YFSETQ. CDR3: CASSLTGQTAGDTQYF. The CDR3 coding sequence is TGCGCCAGCAGCTTGACGGGACAAACGGCGGGAGATACGCAGTATTTT.

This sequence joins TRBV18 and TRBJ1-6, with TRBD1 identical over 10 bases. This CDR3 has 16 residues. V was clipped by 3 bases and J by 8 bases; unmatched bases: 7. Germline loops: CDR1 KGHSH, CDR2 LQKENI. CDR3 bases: TGTGCCAGCTCACCGCATCGAGGACAGGGGGATTCACCCCTCCACTTT. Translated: CASSPHRGQGDSPLHF.